The clone carrying this T cell receptor beta chain has a single count. Its antigen is unknown. V was clipped by 4 bases and J by 0 bases, with 16 bases between them. The CDR3 has 18 amino acids. CDR1 is SEHNR and CDR2 is FQNEAQ in the germline V gene (reference sequence). This entry belongs to a study of vaccination and CD4 T cells after COVID-19. Study-wide findings and caveats: The appearance of a median roughly 89% of reactive clones in convalescent patients occurred only post-vaccination. Median reactive clonotypes, those recognizing SARS-CoV-2, rose from approximately 23 to 38, not significantly. Early timepoints after natural infection were not analyzed in these convalescent patients.

The treatment: approximately nine-day PBMC culture with coronavirus spike peptide pools or control peptides (ViraFEST assay). Oncomine TCR Beta short-read sequencing was applied to DNA from cultured CD4+ T cells. Each CDR3 protein is one row after TCRdb ran MiXCR on the PCR reads. The table includes 25,000 or so distinct CDR3 sequences, approximately 67% detected once. The TCR comes from a human donor who received a COVID-19 vaccine. The material was CD4+ T cells from blood, cultured in vitro, obtained after SARS-CoV-2 vaccination. The chain carries TRBV7-9 and TRBJ1-6; a possible D gene is TRBD1 (5 bases). The CDR3 DNA follows: TGTGCCAGCAGCTGGGGACTGACAGTCAGCTCCTATAATTCACCCCTCCACTTT. This sequence encodes CASSWGLTVSSYNSPLHF.